The text below deals with one TCR beta chain. This record comes from a study of T-cell reconstitution after alpha-beta-depleted transplantation in children. TCRbeta library preparation incorporated unique molecular identifiers. One entry per CDR3 protein, called by TCRdb with MiXCR from the PCR reads. This table holds 490,000 or so distinct CDR3 sequences, around 13% found once. Trimming took 7 bases from V and 8 from J, leaving 21 bases between them. This CDR3 has 15 residues. Germline V lookup: CDR1 SGHNT, CDR2 YENEEA. The source of this sequence is a human donor who donated a stem cell graft to a child with combined immunodeficiency. V gene TRBV11-3 combines with J gene TRBJ2-1, with TRBD1 as a possible D gene (6 bases). The sequencing used PBMCs from the stem cell graft donor, collected from the stem cell graft. The CDR3, as DNA: TGTGCCAGCATGCTGAGGGACACCGACGGCCATGAGCAGTTCTTC. It codes for CASMLRDTDGHEQFF.